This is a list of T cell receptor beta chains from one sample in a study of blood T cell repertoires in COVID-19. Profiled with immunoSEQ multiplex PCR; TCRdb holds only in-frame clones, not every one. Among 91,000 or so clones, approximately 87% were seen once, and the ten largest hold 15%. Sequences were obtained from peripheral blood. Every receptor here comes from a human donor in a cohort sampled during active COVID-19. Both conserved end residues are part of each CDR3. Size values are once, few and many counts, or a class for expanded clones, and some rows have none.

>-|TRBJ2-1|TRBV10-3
CAISESEGTSIEGEQFF
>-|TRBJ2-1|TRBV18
CASSPEMVAGEVNEQFF
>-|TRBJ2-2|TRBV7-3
CASSLSGTVNTGELFF
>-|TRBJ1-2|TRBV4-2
CASSQRVKLVYGYTF
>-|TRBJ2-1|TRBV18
CASSPGGLGYNEQFF
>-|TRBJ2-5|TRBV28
CASSPMYDRGPLAAWTQYF
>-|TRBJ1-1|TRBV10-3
CATEGNTEAFF
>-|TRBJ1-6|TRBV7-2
CASSLETENSPLHF
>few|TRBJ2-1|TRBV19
CASSIPASSYNEQFF
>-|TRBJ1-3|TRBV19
CASSNRGAGNTIYF
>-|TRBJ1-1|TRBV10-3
CAISLDGVENTEAFF
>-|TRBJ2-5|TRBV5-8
CASSLGTPQETQYF
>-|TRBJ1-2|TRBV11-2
CASSLVLGAPNYGYTF
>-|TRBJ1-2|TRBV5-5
CASSQLDSPYGYTF
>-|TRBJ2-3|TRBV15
CATSRGSGTDYTDTQYF
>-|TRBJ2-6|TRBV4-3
CASSQLTGSGANVLTF
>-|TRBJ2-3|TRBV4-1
CASSQGVAGGPVNTQYF
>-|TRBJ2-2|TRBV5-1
CASSARTGSNTGELFF
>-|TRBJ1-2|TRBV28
CATNLPGQGVYGYTF